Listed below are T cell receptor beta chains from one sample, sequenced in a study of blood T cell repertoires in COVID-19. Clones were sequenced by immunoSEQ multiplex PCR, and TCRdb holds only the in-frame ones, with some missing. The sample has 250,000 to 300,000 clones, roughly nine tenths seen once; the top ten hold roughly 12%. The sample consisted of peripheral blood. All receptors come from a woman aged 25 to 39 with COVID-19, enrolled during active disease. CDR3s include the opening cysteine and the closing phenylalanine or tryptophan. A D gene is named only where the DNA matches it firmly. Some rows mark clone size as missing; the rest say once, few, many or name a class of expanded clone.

cdr3_aa: CASRPDRNYGYTF
cdr3_nt: TGTGCCAGCCGGCCCGACAGGAACTATGGCTACACCTTC
v_call: TRBV6-5
clone_size: NA
d_call: NA
j_call: TRBJ1-2
cdr3_length: 13

cdr3_aa: CASSSTDTQYF
cdr3_nt: TGTGCCAGCAGCTCAACAGATACGCAGTATTTT
v_call: TRBV13
clone_size: NA
d_call: NA
j_call: TRBJ2-3
cdr3_length: 11

cdr3_aa: CASSLPRTGGNTEAFF
cdr3_nt: TGCGCCAGCAGCTTGCCCCGGACAGGGGGAAACACTGAAGCTTTCTTT
v_call: TRBV5-1
clone_size: NA
d_call: TRBD1
j_call: TRBJ1-1
cdr3_length: 16

cdr3_aa: CASSLGGNYNSPLHF
cdr3_nt: TGTGCCAGCAGCTTAGGAGGAAATTATAATTCACCCCTCCACTTT
v_call: TRBV11-2
clone_size: NA
d_call: NA
j_call: TRBJ1-6
cdr3_length: 15

cdr3_aa: CASSAPDAVHTQYF
cdr3_nt: TGTGCCAGCAGCGCACCCGACGCGGTCCATACGCAGTATTTT
v_call: TRBV7-9
clone_size: NA
d_call: NA
j_call: TRBJ2-3
cdr3_length: 14

cdr3_aa: CASSRTGGTYEQYF
cdr3_nt: TGTGCCAGCAGTCGGACAGGGGGGACCTACGAGCAGTACTTC
v_call: TRBV28
clone_size: NA
d_call: TRBD1
j_call: TRBJ2-7
cdr3_length: 14

cdr3_aa: CASRQGRFGETQYF
cdr3_nt: TGTGCCAGCAGACAGGGGAGGTTTGGAGAGACCCAGTACTTC
v_call: TRBV28
clone_size: NA
d_call: NA
j_call: TRBJ2-5
cdr3_length: 14

cdr3_aa: CASSQGLHGTDPTDTQYF
cdr3_nt: TGTGCCAGCAGCCAAGGATTGCACGGGACAGACCCAACAGATACGCAGTATTTT
v_call: TRBV3-1/TRBV3-2
clone_size: NA
d_call: TRBD1
j_call: TRBJ2-3
cdr3_length: 18

cdr3_aa: CASSFASWVQPQHF
cdr3_nt: TGTGCCAGCAGTTTTGCTAGCTGGGTCCAGCCCCAGCATTTT
v_call: TRBV28
clone_size: once
d_call: NA
j_call: TRBJ1-5
cdr3_length: 14

cdr3_aa: CASKDSGFSYEQYF
cdr3_nt: TGTGCCAGCAAAGATTCGGGGTTCTCCTACGAGCAGTACTTC
v_call: TRBV27
clone_size: NA
d_call: NA
j_call: TRBJ2-7
cdr3_length: 14

cdr3_aa: CASASGGTDTQYF
cdr3_nt: TGTGCCAGCGCTAGCGGGGGCACAGATACGCAGTATTTT
v_call: TRBV6-6
clone_size: NA
d_call: TRBD2
j_call: TRBJ2-3
cdr3_length: 13

cdr3_aa: CASGLRDSQETQYF
cdr3_nt: TGTGCCAGTGGACTCCGGGACAGCCAAGAGACCCAGTACTTC
v_call: TRBV10-3
clone_size: NA
d_call: TRBD1
j_call: TRBJ2-5
cdr3_length: 14

cdr3_aa: CASSPSAGLFYGYTF
cdr3_nt: TGTGCCAGTAGCCCCTCGGCAGGACTCTTCTATGGCTACACCTTC
v_call: TRBV19
clone_size: NA
d_call: NA
j_call: TRBJ1-2
cdr3_length: 15

cdr3_aa: CASSLTSSSYNEQFF
cdr3_nt: TGTGCCAGCAGCTTGACTAGCAGCTCCTACAATGAGCAGTTCTTC
v_call: TRBV5-4
clone_size: NA
d_call: NA
j_call: TRBJ2-1
cdr3_length: 15

cdr3_aa: CASGPGTPNTGELFF
cdr3_nt: TGTGCTAGTGGTCCCGGGACACCGAACACCGGGGAGCTGTTTTTT
v_call: TRBV12-5
clone_size: NA
d_call: NA
j_call: TRBJ2-2
cdr3_length: 15

cdr3_aa: CASTTAGAGGGNEQYF
cdr3_nt: TGTGCCAGCACTACAGCCGGAGCGGGGGGCGGCAACGAGCAGTACTTC
v_call: TRBV2
clone_size: few
d_call: TRBD2
j_call: TRBJ2-7
cdr3_length: 16

cdr3_aa: CASSQAAGIYNEQFF
cdr3_nt: TGCGCCAGCAGCCAAGCCGCGGGGATCTACAATGAGCAGTTCTTC
v_call: TRBV4-1
clone_size: NA
d_call: NA
j_call: TRBJ2-1
cdr3_length: 15

cdr3_aa: CSVEGGGAGADTQYF
cdr3_nt: TGCAGCGTTGAAGGCGGGGGGGCAGGGGCGGATACGCAGTATTTT
v_call: TRBV29-1
clone_size: few
d_call: TRBD2
j_call: TRBJ2-3
cdr3_length: 15